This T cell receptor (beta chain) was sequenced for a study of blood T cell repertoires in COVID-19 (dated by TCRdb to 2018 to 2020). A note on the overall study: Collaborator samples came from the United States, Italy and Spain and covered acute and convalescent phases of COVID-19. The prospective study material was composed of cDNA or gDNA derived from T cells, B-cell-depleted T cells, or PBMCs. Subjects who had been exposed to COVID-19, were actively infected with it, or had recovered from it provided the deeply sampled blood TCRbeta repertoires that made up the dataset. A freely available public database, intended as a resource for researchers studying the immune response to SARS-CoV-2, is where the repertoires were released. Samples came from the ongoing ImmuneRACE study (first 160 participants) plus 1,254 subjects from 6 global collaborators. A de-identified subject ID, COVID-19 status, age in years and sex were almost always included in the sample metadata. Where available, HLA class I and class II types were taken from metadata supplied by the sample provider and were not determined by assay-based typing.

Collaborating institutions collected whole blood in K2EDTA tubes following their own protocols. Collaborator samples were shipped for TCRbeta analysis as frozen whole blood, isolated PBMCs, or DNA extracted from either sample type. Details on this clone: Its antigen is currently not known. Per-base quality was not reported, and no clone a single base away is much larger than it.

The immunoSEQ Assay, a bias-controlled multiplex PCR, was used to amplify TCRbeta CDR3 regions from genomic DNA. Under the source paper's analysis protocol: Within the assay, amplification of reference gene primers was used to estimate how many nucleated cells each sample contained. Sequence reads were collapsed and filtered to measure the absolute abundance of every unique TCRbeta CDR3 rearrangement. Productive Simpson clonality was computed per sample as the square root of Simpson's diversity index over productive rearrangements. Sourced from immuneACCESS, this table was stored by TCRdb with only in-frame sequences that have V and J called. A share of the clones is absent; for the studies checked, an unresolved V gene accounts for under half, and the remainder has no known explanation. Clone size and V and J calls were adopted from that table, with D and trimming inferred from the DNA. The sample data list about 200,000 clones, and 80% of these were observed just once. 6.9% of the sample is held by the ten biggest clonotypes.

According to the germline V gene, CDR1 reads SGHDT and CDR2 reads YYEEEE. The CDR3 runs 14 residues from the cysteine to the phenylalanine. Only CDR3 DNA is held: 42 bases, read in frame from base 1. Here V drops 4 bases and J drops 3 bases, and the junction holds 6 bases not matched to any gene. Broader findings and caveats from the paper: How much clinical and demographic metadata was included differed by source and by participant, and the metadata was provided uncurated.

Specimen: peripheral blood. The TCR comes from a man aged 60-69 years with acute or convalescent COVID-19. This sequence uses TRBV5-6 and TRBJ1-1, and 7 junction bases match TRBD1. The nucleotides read TGTGCCAGCAGCAACAGGGGATGGTACACTGAAGCTTTCTTT. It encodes CASSNRGWYTEAFF.